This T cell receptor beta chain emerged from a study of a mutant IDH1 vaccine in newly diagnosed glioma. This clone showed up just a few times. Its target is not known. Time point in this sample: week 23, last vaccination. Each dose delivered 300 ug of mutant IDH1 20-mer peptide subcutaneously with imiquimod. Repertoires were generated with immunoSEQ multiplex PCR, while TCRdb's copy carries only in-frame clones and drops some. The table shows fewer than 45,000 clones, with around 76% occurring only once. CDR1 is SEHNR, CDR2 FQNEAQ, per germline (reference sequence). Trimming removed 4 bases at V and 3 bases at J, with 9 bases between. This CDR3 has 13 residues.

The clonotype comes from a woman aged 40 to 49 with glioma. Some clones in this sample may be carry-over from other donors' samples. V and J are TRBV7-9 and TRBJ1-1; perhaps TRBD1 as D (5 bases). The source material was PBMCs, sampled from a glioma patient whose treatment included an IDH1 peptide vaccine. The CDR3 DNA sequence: TGTGCCAGCAGCTGGGAGGGGCACACTGAAGCTTTCTTT. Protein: CASSWEGHTEAFF. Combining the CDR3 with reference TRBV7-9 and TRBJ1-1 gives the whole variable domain DTGVSQNPRHKITKRGQNVTFRCDPISEHNRLYWYRQTLGQGPEFLTYFQNEAQLEKSRLLSDRFSAERPKGSFSTLEIQRTEQGDSAMYLCASSWEGHTEAFFGQGTRLTVV.